Shown below are 29 T cell receptor beta chains from a single sample sequenced in a study of blood T cell repertoires in COVID-19. Sequenced by immunoSEQ multiplex PCR; TCRdb stores in-frame clones only, minus some. The data contain approximately 670,000 clones, just under 90% of them singletons. The sequencing sample was made of peripheral blood. The receptors shown here come from a woman between 18 and 29 years old with acute or convalescent COVID-19.

The chain uses TRBV2 and TRBJ2-3, with 8 positions matching TRBD1. The CDR3 extends over 14 amino acids. Trimming at V came to 9 bases and at J to 1 base, leaving 6 bases not matched to a gene. The germline gives CDR1 SNHLY, CDR2 FYNNEI. In DNA, the CDR3 is TGTGCCAGAGGCGGGACAGGTGGCACAGATACGCAGTATTTT. Translation gives CARGGTGGTDTQYF.

This rearrangement joins TRBV9 to TRBJ1-2; D is perhaps TRBD1 (5 bases). The V and J ends lost 4 bases and 5 bases respectively, with 9 bases between them. Germline V CDR1 and CDR2: SGDLS, YYNGEE. The CDR3 is made up of 12 amino acids. The CDR3 loop reads CASSSDKYGYTF. CDR3 nucleotide sequence: TGTGCCAGCAGCTCGGACAAATATGGCTACACCTTC.

The genes are TRBV6-6 and TRBJ2-2, with D perhaps TRBD2 (5 bases). Between the trimmed V and J ends, which lost 8 bases and 7 bases, there was a span of 20 bases. The germline CDR1 and CDR2 sequences are MNHNY and SVGAGI (reference sequence). This CDR3 has 15 residues. CDR3 loop: CASRNGLDGVGELFF. The DNA of the CDR3 is TGTGCCAGCCGTAATGGGCTGGACGGGGTCGGGGAGCTGTTTTTT.

The rearrangement links TRBV2 to TRBJ2-3, with D possibly TRBD2 on 5 matching bases. The germline V and J ends were trimmed by 2 bases and 4 bases, with 13 bases remaining between them. Germline V CDR1 and CDR2: SNHLY, FYNNEI. This CDR3 spans 15 amino acids. The CDR3, as DNA: TGTGCCAGCAGTGAATTGGGAGTTAGGGCAGATACGCAGTATTTT. It is translated as CASSELGVRADTQYF.

This chain uses TRBV9 with TRBJ2-1; D gene unclear. The length of the CDR3 is 16 residues. In germline, CDR1 is SGDLS, CDR2 YYNGEE. V lost 4 bases to trimming and J lost 5 bases, with 19 bases between them. CDR3 amino acids: CASSLLYTRSHNEQFF. CDR3 coding DNA: TGTGCCAGCAGCCTCCTTTACACCAGGTCCCACAATGAGCAGTTCTTC.

This chain joins TRBV2 and TRBJ1-5; D not certain. The CDR3 loop spans 15 amino acids. Between the trimmed V and J ends, which lost 2 bases and 6 bases, there was a span of 14 bases. CDR1 SNHLY and CDR2 FYNNEI come from the germline V gene. The CDR3 sequence is CASSENGVLAQPQHF. In DNA, the CDR3 is TGTGCCAGCAGTGAAAACGGGGTTTTAGCTCAGCCCCAGCATTTT.

The CDR3 region has the DNA TGTGCCAGTAGGGACCCCGGGGGGCCTGGTAACACTGAAGCTTTCTTT. This translates into CASRDPGGPGNTEAFF. This chain connects TRBV19 to TRBJ1-1; the D gene is possibly TRBD1 (6 bases). The CDR3 spans 16 residues. The V end lost 6 bases, the J end lost 2 bases, and 19 bases lay between the germline ends. From germline, CDR1 is LNHDA and CDR2 SQIVND (reference sequence).

The V gene is TRBV4-2, the J gene TRBJ1-5; tentatively, D is TRBD1 (6 bases). V dropped 0 bases and J dropped 9 bases, with 18 bases sitting between them. Looked up from germline, CDR1 is LGHNA and CDR2 is YNFKEQ. This CDR3 contains 16 residues. The CDR3 spells CASSQDQRGTGWPQHF. The CDR3 bases are TGTGCCAGCAGCCAAGATCAAAGGGGGACCGGTTGGCCCCAGCATTTT.

This chain uses TRBV5-4 with TRBJ2-7; TRBD1 agrees at 11 bases. The CDR3 covers 14 residues. V shed 3 bases, J shed 7 bases, and the junction held 6 bases outside the gene matches. Looked up from germline, CDR1 is SGHNT and CDR2 is YYREEE (reference sequence). The CDR3 coding sequence is TGTGCCAGCAGCTCCGGGACAGGGGGATGGGAGCAGTACTTC. Protein product: CASSSGTGGWEQYF.

The chain combines TRBV4-1 with TRBJ1-2; D may be TRBD1 (6 bases). Germline values: CDR1 MGHRA, CDR2 YSYEKL. The CDR3 is made up of 16 amino acids. Trimming took 2 bases from V and 0 from J, leaving 13 bases between them. The CDR3 protein is CASSQPGQNPNYGYTF. The CDR3 nucleotides are TGCGCCAGCAGCCAACCTGGACAGAACCCTAACTATGGCTACACCTTC.

The CDR3 sequence is CASSLRLDRSDTQYF. CDR3 sequence (DNA): TGCGCCAGCAGCTTAAGACTAGATAGGTCAGATACGCAGTATTTT. The V call is TRBV5-1, the J call TRBJ2-3, with D tentatively TRBD2 (6 bases). CDR1 and CDR2 (germline): SGHRS, YFSETQ. The CDR3 runs to 15 residues. Trimming left V 2 bases short and J 4 bases short, with 14 bases between.

The CDR3, as DNA: TGTGCCAGCAGCCGACTCGTGGAGACCCAGTACTTC. This translates into CASSRLVETQYF. The gene calls are TRBV3-1 (or the pseudogene TRBV3-2) and TRBJ2-5; D is unclear. Germline values: CDR1 LGHDT, CDR2 YNNKEL (reference sequence). V shed 4 bases and J shed 5 bases, with 8 bases lying between them. The CDR3 totals 12 residues.

This clone appeared a single time. The chain uses TRBV27 and TRBJ2-4, with D perhaps matching TRBD1 (5 bases). The CDR3 totals 14 residues. Germline V CDR1 and CDR2: MNHEY, SMNVEV (reference sequence). The germline V and J ends were trimmed by 5 bases and 1 base, with 9 bases remaining between them. The DNA for the CDR3 is TGTGCCAGCAGTGCAGGGATTGCCAAAAACATTCAGTACTTC. Translated, it gives CASSAGIAKNIQYF.

This chain links TRBV2 with TRBJ2-3; the match to TRBD2 covers 7 bases. J gave up 2 bases and V 6 bases, and 8 bases lay outside the gene matches. This CDR3 spans 15 amino acids. CDR1 is SNHLY and CDR2 is FYNNEI in the germline V gene. CDR3 protein: CASRAWERDTDTQYF. The CDR3 coding sequence is TGTGCCAGCAGGGCGTGGGAGCGGGACACAGATACGCAGTATTTT. Drawing the rest from reference TRBV2 and TRBJ2-3, the complete variable domain is EPEVTQTPSHQVTQMGQEVILRCVPISNHLYFYWYRQILGQKVEFLVSFYNNEISEKSEIFDDQFSVERPDGSNFTLKIRSTKLEDSAMYFCASRAWERDTDTQYFGPGTRLTVL.

The genes are TRBV27 and TRBJ2-5; weak D call: TRBD1 (6 bases). The V and J ends lost 2 bases and 6 bases respectively, with 10 bases between them. This CDR3 region has 13 residues. In germline, CDR1 is MNHEY, CDR2 SMNVEV (reference sequence). The CDR3 loop reads CASSLRQGQTQYF. CDR3 nucleotide sequence: TGTGCCAGCAGTTTACGTCAGGGGCAGACCCAGTACTTC.

In DNA form, the CDR3 reads TGTGCCAGCAGCCAAGTGGGACAGAGAATCTATGGCTACACCTTC. It codes for CASSQVGQRIYGYTF. The gene calls are TRBV4-2 and TRBJ1-2, with TRBD1 matching 7 bases. The germline V gene encodes CDR1 LGHNA and CDR2 YNFKEQ. The trim removed 1 base at V and 4 bases at J, leaving 6 bases unmatched. The CDR3 totals 15 residues.

This chain connects TRBV10-1 to TRBJ1-2; 9 positions agree with TRBD1. V shed 11 bases and J 11 bases; nucleotides not matched to a gene: 9. The CDR3 is made up of 11 amino acids. CDR1 WNHNN and CDR2 SYGVQD come from the germline V gene (reference sequence). DNA for the CDR3: TGCGCCCCTCGGACAGGGGAAGTATACACCTTC. It specifies CAPRTGEVYTF.

The chain has TRBV4-3 and TRBJ2-7, with 8 bases that match TRBD1. Germline-derived CDR1 and CDR2 are LGHNA and YSLEER. This CDR3 is built from 14 residues. Trimming took 6 bases from V and 9 from J; bases not matched to a gene: 13. The CDR3 DNA follows: TGCGCCAGCAGTCCGGACAGGGAGGTCGGGGCGCAGTACTTC. Residues: CASSPDREVGAQYF.

The chain has TRBV11-2 and TRBJ2-3, with D hard to call. The germline V and J ends were trimmed by 5 bases and 7 bases, with 13 bases remaining between them. The CDR3 extends over 13 amino acids. The V gene's germline CDR1 is SGHAT and CDR2 FQNNGV. The CDR3 region has the DNA TGTGCCAGCAGCCCCCCTCCCCCCCATACGCAGTATTTT. It encodes CASSPPPPHTQYF.

The chain combines TRBV3-1 (or the pseudogene TRBV3-2) with TRBJ2-4; no reliable D call. Germline CDR1 LGHDT, CDR2 YNNKEL (reference sequence). The V end was cut by 0 bases, the J end by 11 bases, with 14 bases between. The CDR3 extends over 14 amino acids. CDR3 DNA sequence: TGTGCCAGCAGCCAAGAACCTAGTACAACTGTTCAGTACTTC. Translation: CASSQEPSTTVQYF.

This chain links TRBV6-5 with TRBJ2-3; TRBD1 agrees at 8 bases. The germline V gene has CDR1 MNHEY and CDR2 SVGAGI. V shed 7 bases, J shed 7 bases, and the junction held 10 bases outside the gene matches. CDR3 length equals 14 residues. CDR3 nucleotide sequence: TGTGCCAGCACCCCCGGACAGGGAGTAAATACGCAGTATTTT. This translates into CASTPGQGVNTQYF.

The genes are TRBV19 and TRBJ1-2; D may be TRBD1 (6 bases). The CDR3 contains 13 residues. Germline assignment: CDR1 LNHDA and CDR2 SQIVND (reference sequence). V gave up 3 bases and J gave up 4 bases, with 9 bases separating them. The CDR3 region is CASSIGGAYGYTF. CDR3 sequence (DNA): TGTGCCAGTAGTATTGGGGGGGCCTATGGCTACACCTTC.

The rearrangement uses TRBV6-5 and TRBJ2-7, with 9 positions matching TRBD2. V gave up 2 bases and J gave up 0 bases; unmatched junction bases: 5. The CDR3 is 16 residues long. Germline V gives CDR1 MNHEY, CDR2 SVGAGI. CDR3 in DNA: TGTGCCAGCAGTTACAAAAAGCGGGGGGCCTCCTACGAGCAGTACTTC. Translated: CASSYKKRGASYEQYF.

This chain connects TRBV28 to TRBJ1-2; 10 nucleotides line up with TRBD1. The CDR3 extends over 13 amino acids. Germline lookup yields CDR1 MDHEN and CDR2 SYDVKM. Unmatched junction bases numbered 8, after V lost 8 bases and J lost 8 bases. The CDR3, as DNA: TGTGCCAGCGGCCGGGACAGGGGTTACGGCTACACCTTC. This sequence encodes CASGRDRGYGYTF.

The rearrangement uses TRBV19 and TRBJ1-2; D gene uncertain. Between the trimmed V and J ends, which lost 0 bases and 7 bases, there was a span of 12 bases. The CDR3 totals 14 residues. CDR1 LNHDA and CDR2 SQIVND come from the germline V gene (reference sequence). The CDR3 reads CASSIDLDAGGYTF. The CDR3 DNA follows: TGTGCCAGTAGTATAGACTTAGACGCGGGTGGCTACACCTTC. Complete variable domain (other parts from reference TRBV19 and TRBJ1-2): DGGITQSPKYLFRKEGQNVTLSCEQNLNHDAMYWYRQDPGQGLRLIYYSQIVNDFQKGDIAEGYSVSREKKESFPLTVTSAQKNPTAFYLCASSIDLDAGGYTFGSGTRLTVV.

The V call is TRBV6-2 or TRBV6-3, the J call TRBJ1-2; D is perhaps TRBD1 (5 bases). V shed 2 bases and J shed 7 bases, with 20 bases lying between them. The CDR3 is made up of 16 amino acids. Per the germline V gene, CDR1 is MNHEY and CDR2 is SVGEGT. CDR3 nucleotide sequence: TGTGCCAGCAGTTACGTGGACACTGGTGGAGAGAGTGGCTACACCTTC. It is translated as CASSYVDTGGESGYTF.

The chain joins TRBV9 to TRBJ1-1, with 7 bases matching TRBD1. CDR3 size: 16 residues. Germline CDR1 SGDLS, CDR2 YYNGEE. The junction had 6 bases not matched to a gene; V was cut back by 0 bases and J by 1 base. The CDR3 protein is CASSVDVWTGNTEAFF. CDR3 coding DNA: TGTGCCAGCAGCGTAGATGTATGGACAGGGAACACTGAAGCTTTCTTT.

The chain couples TRBV5-1 to TRBJ1-6, with a weak D call TRBD1 (5 bases). Trimming pared 2 bases from V and 10 bases from J, leaving 13 bases between. From germline, CDR1 is SGHRS and CDR2 YFSETQ. The CDR3 length is 14 residues. The CDR3 DNA reads TGCGCCAGCAGCTTAGGGCAGGGTAAATCACCCCTCCACTTT. It translates to CASSLGQGKSPLHF.

V is TRBV18 and J is TRBJ1-1; D is ambiguous. The germline CDR1 and CDR2 sequences are KGHSH and LQKENI. Between the trimmed V and J ends, which lost 3 bases and 1 base, there was a span of 9 bases. The CDR3 is 14 residues long. The CDR3 DNA follows: TGTGCCAGCTCACCGGCAGGCGAGAACACTGAAGCTTTCTTT. Protein: CASSPAGENTEAFF. The variable domain in full, completed from reference TRBV18 and TRBJ1-1, reads NAGVMQNPRHLVRRRGQEARLRCSPMKGHSHVYWYRQLPEEGLKFMVYLQKENIIDESGMPKERFSAEFPKEGPSILRIQQVVRGDSAAYFCASSPAGENTEAFFGQGTRLTVV.